The T cell receptor (beta chain) under discussion was sequenced for a study of cytomegalovirus exposure and HLA in healthy donors. The germline gives CDR1 SGHNT, CDR2 YYREEE (reference sequence). This CDR3 is 14 amino acids long. V shed 3 bases and J shed 7 bases, with 16 bases lying between them. The PCR used 60 Vbeta and 13 Jbeta primers. Profiling relied on immunoSEQ multiplex PCR, and the TCRdb table lists in-frame clones only, not all of them. There are around 160,000 clones in the sample; more than 70% occur only once, and roughly 8.2% lies in the top ten. This clone was counted a few times. The sample consisted of PBMCs. This receptor was taken from a woman between 35 and 50 years old in good health and CMV-seropositive. V and J are TRBV5-4 and TRBJ1-1; unclear D gene. CDR3 residues: CASSYEVSGIEAFF. CDR3 DNA sequence: TGTGCCAGCAGCTACGAAGTCTCGGGGATTGAAGCTTTCTTT. The variable domain in full, completed from reference TRBV5-4 and TRBJ1-1, reads ETGVTQSPTHLIKTRGQQVTLRCSSQSGHNTVSWYQQALGQGPQFIFQYYREEENGRGNFPPRFSGLQFPNYSSELNVNALELDDSALYLCASSYEVSGIEAFFGQGTRLTVV.